The 23 T cell receptor beta chains below all came from one sample that was sequenced in a study of CD8 T cells in ankylosing spondylitis. General study points: Ankylosing spondylitis blood appeared to be characterized by a TCR beta motif of about 8 highly homologous variants.

TCRdb ran MiXCR on the 5' RACE reads and lists one entry per CDR3 protein. The sample includes around 140,000 distinct CDR3 sequences, roughly a sixth of them seen just once. Their antigen targets remain unknown. Sequenced sample: blood, either unsorted or a sorted T cell fraction (not recorded which). The receptors originated from a male donor with ankylosing spondylitis.

In nucleotides, the CDR3 is TGCAGTGCTAGAGTGTTGTTAGCGGGAGCGCCAGATACGCAGTATTTT. This codes for CSARVLLAGAPDTQYF. The chain has TRBV20-1 and TRBJ2-3; TRBD2 agrees at 9 bases. V shed 1 base and J 4 bases; nucleotides not matched to a gene: 9. The CDR3 consists of 16 residues. From germline, CDR1 is DFQATT and CDR2 SNEGSKA (reference sequence).

The V gene is TRBV27, the J gene TRBJ2-7, with a weak D call TRBD2 (6 bases). The length of the CDR3 is 19 residues. Germline V gives CDR1 MNHEY, CDR2 SMNVEV (reference sequence). V was pared by 3 bases and J by 2 bases, with 26 bases between. CDR3 amino acids: CASSFPPWPSGYHTYEQYF. The CDR3 DNA is TGTGCCAGCAGTTTCCCCCCCTGGCCGAGCGGGTACCACACCTACGAGCAGTACTTC.

This clonotype has just a few counts. V and J are TRBV7-9 and TRBJ2-3, with D perhaps TRBD2 (5 bases). V dropped 3 bases and J dropped 9 bases, with 7 bases sitting between them. The CDR3 runs to 11 residues. Germline CDR1 is SEHNR and CDR2 is FQNEAQ (reference sequence). The CDR3 region has the DNA TGTGCCAGCAGCTTCGGACTCACGCAGTATTTT. Amino acid sequence: CASSFGLTQYF.

This clonotype was seen once. V gene TRBV12-3 or TRBV12-4 combines with J gene TRBJ2-7; either TRBD1 or TRBD2 may supply D (6 bases each). This CDR3 has 13 amino acids. The ends were cut back, 8 bases at V and 4 bases at J, with 15 bases in the middle. CDR3 amino acids: CASAFGGTYEQYF. DNA of the CDR3: TGTGCCAGCGCGTTCGGCGGGACATACGAGCAGTACTTC.

In this sample, this clonotype turned up many times. CDR3 loop: CASSQVLTSHSYNEQFF. The CDR3 DNA sequence: TGCGCCAGCAGCCAAGTATTGACTAGCCACTCCTACAATGAGCAGTTCTTC. The rearrangement joins TRBV4-1 to TRBJ2-1, with 7 bases that match TRBD2. The CDR3 covers 17 residues. Losses at the gene ends were 1 base for V and 0 bases for J; bases not matched to a gene: 6. Germline V lookup: CDR1 MGHRA, CDR2 YSYEKL.

Of note for this clonotype: One end of the junction fails to match germline, which may point to a read error. The rearrangement links TRBV11-3 to TRBJ2-3; D unclear. CDR3 length equals 15 residues. Germline values: CDR1 SGHNT, CDR2 YENEEA. CDR3 bases: TGTTCCAGCAGCTTCTCGGAGTCGGGCACAGATACGCAGTATTTT. As protein: CSSSFSESGTDTQYF.

The chain joins TRBV6-1 to TRBJ2-1, with D perhaps matching TRBD2 (6 bases). V gave up 6 bases and J gave up 2 bases, with 14 bases separating them. CDR3 length: 15 residues. The germline gives CDR1 MNHNS, CDR2 SASEGT. CDR3 sequence reads: CASRSRGSTYNEQFF. CDR3 in DNA: TGTGCCAGCAGGAGCCGGGGGTCCACCTACAATGAGCAGTTCTTC.

This clonotype was detected only a few times. V usage is TRBV20-1 and J usage is TRBJ2-1, with TRBD2 matching 7 bases. J was trimmed by 4 bases and V by 5 bases; bases with no gene match: 11. Germline V lookup: CDR1 DFQATT, CDR2 SNEGSKA (reference sequence). The CDR3 runs 15 residues. CDR3 loop: CSAHKVTSDYNEQFF. Written as DNA, the CDR3 is TGCAGTGCTCATAAAGTTACTAGCGATTACAATGAGCAGTTCTTC.

This clonotype was counted between two and nine times. This chain connects TRBV7-9 to TRBJ2-5; 11 bases match TRBD2. CDR3 size: 15 residues. CDR1 is SEHNR, CDR2 FQNEAQ, per germline (reference sequence). V was clipped by 5 bases and J by 5 bases; unmatched bases: 7. DNA of the CDR3: TGTGCCAGCAGCCAAGGGACTAGCGGAGGGGAGACCCAGTACTTC. Translation: CASSQGTSGGETQYF.

This clonotype was recorded a few times. The V call is TRBV9, the J call TRBJ2-3; 11 nucleotides align to TRBD2. This CDR3 is built from 17 residues. The junction had 7 bases not matched to a gene; V was cut back by 4 bases and J by 0 bases. Germline CDR1 is SGDLS and CDR2 is YYNGEE. The CDR3 loop is CASSPSRLAGSTDTQYF. Written as DNA, the CDR3 is TGTGCCAGCAGCCCAAGTAGACTAGCGGGGAGCACAGATACGCAGTATTTT. Filled out from reference TRBV9 and TRBJ2-3, the complete variable domain reads DSGVTQTPKHLITATGQRVTLRCSPRSGDLSVYWYQQSLDQGLQFLIQYYNGEERAKGNILERFSAQQFPDLHSELNLSSLELGDSALYFCASSPSRLAGSTDTQYFGPGTRLTVL.

This clonotype was counted many times. The V call is TRBV27, the J call TRBJ2-7, with 9 bases lining up with TRBD1. The V segment lost 3 bases and the J segment 4 bases; nucleotides outside the gene matches: 4. This CDR3 is built from 14 residues. Germline lookup yields CDR1 MNHEY and CDR2 SMNVEV (reference sequence). CDR3 in amino acids: CASSLTGGAYEQYF. CDR3 nucleotides: TGTGCCAGCAGTTTGACAGGGGGGGCATACGAGCAGTACTTC.

The rearrangement links TRBV18 to TRBJ2-1; D not certain. V was clipped by 6 bases and J by 5 bases, with 5 bases between them. This CDR3 is built from 11 residues. The germline gives CDR1 KGHSH, CDR2 LQKENI. The CDR3 bases are TGTGCCAGCTCGTTCAACAATGAGCAGTTCTTC. This sequence encodes CASSFNNEQFF.

V usage is TRBV19 and J usage is TRBJ2-4; D tentatively reads TRBD1 or TRBD2 (5 bases each). Per germline, CDR1 LNHDA and CDR2 SQIVND (reference sequence). This CDR3 has 16 amino acids. Trimming cost V 5 bases and J 1 base, with 15 bases left between them. Here the CDR3 reads CASSLTGAAAKNIQYF. The CDR3 DNA sequence: TGTGCCAGTAGTCTCACCGGGGCGGCGGCCAAAAACATTCAGTACTTC. The full variable domain, in which reference TRBV19 and TRBJ2-4 provide the parts outside the CDR3, is DGGITQSPKYLFRKEGQNVTLSCEQNLNHDAMYWYRQDPGQGLRLIYYSQIVNDFQKGDIAEGYSVSREKKESFPLTVTSAQKNPTAFYLCASSLTGAAAKNIQYFGAGTRLSVL.

The chain joins TRBV7-3 to TRBJ2-7; D unclear. Trimming left V 2 bases short and J 5 bases short, with 10 bases between. This CDR3 has 13 residues. Germline CDR1 reads SGHTA; CDR2 reads FQGTGA. The CDR3 sequence: CASSLGLVHEQYF. CDR3 sequence (DNA): TGTGCCAGCAGCTTAGGGCTCGTCCACGAGCAGTACTTC.

The chain is built from TRBV27 and TRBJ1-1, with D perhaps matching TRBD1 (5 bases). Trimming stripped 4 bases from V and 4 bases from J, with 16 bases between. CDR3 size: 15 residues. Germline V gives CDR1 MNHEY, CDR2 SMNVEV (reference sequence). In DNA form, the CDR3 reads TGTGCCAGCAGTTCAAGGGGAAACCGGGGCACTGAAGCTTTCTTT. This encodes CASSSRGNRGTEAFF.

The chain links TRBV5-5 to TRBJ2-7; TRBD1 is a possible D gene (7 bases). Germline V CDR1 and CDR2: SGHKS, YYEKEE (reference sequence). V lost 5 bases to trimming and J lost 3 bases, with 21 bases between them. This CDR3 has 16 amino acids. CDR3 nucleotides: TGTGCCAGCAGTTCACCCCAGGCAGGGGGAGGCTACGAGCAGTACTTC. Translated: CASSSPQAGGGYEQYF. The full variable domain, rest sourced from reference TRBV5-5 and TRBJ2-7, is DAGVTQSPTHLIKTRGQQVTLRCSPISGHKSVSWYQQVLGQGPQFIFQYYEKEERGRGNFPDRFSARQFPNYSSELNVNALLLGDSALYLCASSSPQAGGGYEQYFGPGTRLTVT.

This clonotype was detected a few times. This rearrangement joins TRBV29-1 to TRBJ2-5; D is ambiguous. In germline, CDR1 is SQVTM, CDR2 ANQGSEA. With 2 bases removed from V and 5 bases from J, the gap between germline ends came to 6 bases. The CDR3 contains 11 residues. This CDR3 reads CSVEQGETQYF. The CDR3 nucleotides are TGCAGCGTTGAACAAGGGGAGACCCAGTACTTC.

J is TRBJ2-3 and V is TRBV2; D gene unclear. The V gene's germline CDR1 is SNHLY and CDR2 FYNNEI. The CDR3 runs to 10 residues. V was cut by 10 bases and J by 12 bases, with 14 bases left in between. CDR3 residues: CATSRVTQYF. Written as DNA, the CDR3 is TGTGCCACCTCAAGGGTAACACAGTATTTT.

There are many counts of this clonotype. The chain links TRBV29-1 to TRBJ2-1; 11 nucleotides agree with TRBD2. CDR1 is SQVTM, CDR2 ANQGSEA, per germline. J was trimmed by 4 bases and V by 4 bases; bases with no gene match: 12. The CDR3 has 17 amino acids. The CDR3 protein is CSVGGGLAGGLYNEQFF. The CDR3 coding sequence is TGCAGCGTTGGAGGCGGACTAGCGGGTGGCCTTTACAATGAGCAGTTCTTC.

In this sample, this clonotype turned up a few times. One junction end does not reproduce the germline sequence, and a read error may be involved. The chain links TRBV20-1 to TRBJ2-5; TRBD1 aligns across 7 bases. The CDR3 spans 11 residues. The V gene's germline CDR1 is DFQATT and CDR2 SNEGSKA (reference sequence). The CDR3 reads CSASTTGTVVF. The DNA of the CDR3 is TGCAGTGCTAGTACCACCGGGACAGTCGTCTTC.

The gene calls are TRBV19 and TRBJ2-7; D might be TRBD1 (6 bases). Trimming left V 6 bases short and J 2 bases short, with 20 bases between. This CDR3 comprises 16 residues. In germline, CDR1 is LNHDA, CDR2 SQIVND (reference sequence). The CDR3 nucleotides are TGTGCCAGTAGGAGAGGGGCGACAGGACACACCTACGAGCAGTACTTC. Its translation is CASRRGATGHTYEQYF. Full variable domain (remainder filled in from reference TRBV19 and TRBJ2-7): DGGITQSPKYLFRKEGQNVTLSCEQNLNHDAMYWYRQDPGQGLRLIYYSQIVNDFQKGDIAEGYSVSREKKESFPLTVTSAQKNPTAFYLCASRRGATGHTYEQYFGPGTRLTVT.

This chain links TRBV6-2 or TRBV6-3 with TRBJ2-7; D is unclear. Germline values: CDR1 MNHEY, CDR2 SVGEGT. The CDR3 is 15 amino acids. V was pared by 3 bases and J by 0 bases, with 12 bases between. CDR3 coding DNA: TGTGCCAGCAGTTATTCCGGCGGAACCTCCTACGAGCAGTACTTC. This gives the protein CASSYSGGTSYEQYF.

This chain uses TRBV20-1 with TRBJ1-5; D is undetermined. V dropped 0 bases and J dropped 8 bases, with 14 bases sitting between them. Germline CDR1 is DFQATT and CDR2 is SNEGSKA (reference sequence). The CDR3 contains 14 residues. CDR3 sequence: CSARDPGGREPQHF. The CDR3 DNA is TGCAGTGCTAGAGATCCCGGCGGTCGGGAGCCCCAGCATTTT.